Below, 9 T cell receptor beta chains from the same sample are listed, as sequenced in a study of T cell repertoires in cytomegalovirus infection (dated by TCRdb to about 2019). TCRdb shows the sequencer as Illumina HiSeq 1500. TCRdb reprocessed the public reads (quality trimming at Q25 with fastp, clone calling with MiXCR) and kept in-frame beta chains. Identical CDR3 protein sequences are pooled into one entry, listed with their most common genes and DNA. Here the sample has 450,000 to 650,000 distinct CDR3 sequences; 26% occur a single time. The ten biggest clones cover 13% of the sample. Input material: PBMCs. Receptor source: a human donor in good health (CMV status not recorded). Some clones in this sample may be carry-over from other donors' samples.

This clonotype was observed a single time. V and J are TRBV6-2 or TRBV6-3 and TRBJ1-1; no clear D. The length of the CDR3 is 13 residues. Trimming removed 4 bases at V and 5 bases at J, with 11 bases between. The germline V gene encodes CDR1 MNHEY and CDR2 SVGEGT. The CDR3 is CASSSPYRTEAFF. CDR3 nucleotides: TGTGCCAGCAGTTCACCCTATCGAACTGAAGCTTTCTTT.

The chain is built from TRBV4-1 and TRBJ2-1; TRBD2 agrees at 10 bases. Trimming removed 4 bases from V and 8 bases from J; junction bases left unmatched: 8. Per germline, CDR1 MGHRA and CDR2 YSYEKL. The length of the CDR3 is 15 residues. The CDR3 bases are TGCGCCAGCAGCCCCGGGACTAGCGAAGACGATGAGCAGTTCTTC. Translating it yields CASSPGTSEDDEQFF.

The chain joins TRBV23-1 to TRBJ2-5; perhaps D is TRBD1 or TRBD2 (5 bases each). TRBV23-1 is treated as an ORF (open reading frame) with a function not yet certain. The ends were cut back, 8 bases at V and 4 bases at J, with 11 bases in the middle. This CDR3 is built from 12 residues. In DNA form, the CDR3 reads TGCGCCAGCGGAAGGGGAGTAGAGACCCAGTACTTC. It encodes CASGRGVETQYF.

This clonotype has a count of ten or more. The genes are TRBV7-9 and TRBJ2-3; 8 bases match TRBD1. This CDR3 region has 15 residues. V dropped 5 bases and J dropped 2; count of bases not matched to a gene: 6. Germline CDR1 is SEHNR and CDR2 is FQNEAQ (reference sequence). The CDR3 bases are TGTGCCAGCAGCCCCCGGGACAGGCTCACAGATACGCAGTATTTT. It specifies CASSPRDRLTDTQYF.

This clonotype was found a few times. The rearrangement uses TRBV12-3 or TRBV12-4 and TRBJ1-6, with unresolved D. The ends were cut back, 6 bases at V and 7 bases at J, with 10 bases in the middle. The CDR3 consists of 13 residues. In DNA form, the CDR3 reads TGTGCCAGCAGACTAAACAGCAATTCACCCCTCCACTTT. Translating gives CASRLNSNSPLHF.

This clonotype was observed a few times. This rearrangement joins TRBV6-5 to TRBJ2-5; D remains unclear. CDR3 length: 15 residues. The germline V gene encodes CDR1 MNHEY and CDR2 SVGAGI. V was trimmed by 6 bases and J by 2 bases, leaving 16 bases between them. This CDR3 reads CASSSLGRPQETQYF. In DNA form, the CDR3 reads TGTGCCAGCAGCTCCCTGGGAAGGCCTCAAGAGACCCAGTACTTC.

This chain joins TRBV27 and TRBJ2-3, with TRBD2 as a possible D gene (6 bases). The V gene's germline CDR1 is MNHEY and CDR2 SMNVEV (reference sequence). This CDR3 is 16 amino acids long. Trimming shortened V by 5 bases and J by 0 bases, and 15 bases separated the two germline ends. CDR3 sequence (DNA): TGTGCCAGCAGTGGGCCCTTAGCGGATAGCACAGATACGCAGTATTTT. Amino acids: CASSGPLADSTDTQYF.

This clonotype was seen at least ten times. The chain has TRBV7-6 and TRBJ2-2; TRBD1 agrees at 8 bases. The CDR3 has 16 residues. Losses at the gene ends were 3 bases for V and 1 base for J; bases not matched to a gene: 4. CDR1 is SGHVS, CDR2 FNYEAQ, per germline. Here the CDR3 DNA reads TGTGCCAGCAGCTTTTCGGGACAGGTGAACACCGGGGAGCTGTTTTTT. Its protein product is CASSFSGQVNTGELFF.

V is TRBV29-1 and J is TRBJ2-1; maybe TRBD2 (6 bases). Trimming left V 1 base short and J 16 bases short, with 17 bases between. The CDR3 covers 12 residues. The germline V gene encodes CDR1 SQVTM and CDR2 ANQGSEA. This chain's CDR3 is CSVEVPWEECFF. The CDR3 nucleotides are TGCAGCGTTGAAGTTCCCTGGGAGGAGTGCTTCTTC.